A single sample gave rise to the 27 T cell receptor beta chains below, sequenced in a study of a mutant IDH1 vaccine in newly diagnosed glioma. Sequencing was performed with immunoSEQ multiplex PCR; in TCRdb, only in-frame clones are kept and a portion is missing. The repertoire holds tens of thousands of clones, with 60% to 80% as singletons. No antigen has been assigned to these receptors. Described time point: week 47, end of study. In every dose of vaccine, 300 ug of mutant IDH1 20-mer peptide was given alongside topical imiquimod. The material sequenced was PBMCs, taken from a glioma patient whose treatment included an IDH1 peptide vaccine. The receptors derive from a man aged 45-65 years with glioma.

The chain is built from TRBV4-1 and TRBJ1-3, with D possibly matching TRBD1 (6 bases). Germline values: CDR1 MGHRA, CDR2 YSYEKL. Trimming removed 4 bases from V and 0 bases from J, with 13 bases in between. The CDR3 is 16 amino acids. Here the CDR3 DNA reads TGCGCCAGCAGCCTCTCTACAGGGAGCTCTGGAAACACCATATATTTT. It translates to CASSLSTGSSGNTIYF.

The rearrangement uses TRBV28 and TRBJ1-3; D is unresolved. The CDR3 consists of 17 residues. Germline lookup yields CDR1 MDHEN and CDR2 SYDVKM. Trimming shortened V by 4 bases and J by 10 bases, and 26 bases separated the two germline ends. CDR3 amino acids: CASSSAGSRRIWDTIYF. The CDR3 bases are TGTGCCAGCAGTTCAGCCGGGAGCCGGAGGATTTGGGATACCATATATTTT. The whole variable domain, filled in from reference TRBV28 and TRBJ1-3, reads DVKVTQSSRYLVKRTGEKVFLECVQDMDHENMFWYRQDPGLGLRLIYFSYDVKMKEKGDIPEGYSVSREKKERFSLILESASTNQTSMYLCASSSAGSRRIWDTIYFGEGSWLTVV.

The rearrangement uses TRBV9 and TRBJ2-5; TRBD1 might be the D (5 bases). This CDR3 has 14 amino acids. CDR1 is SGDLS and CDR2 is YYNGEE in the germline V gene. Trimming stripped 0 bases from V and 4 bases from J, with 10 bases between. The CDR3 bases are TGTGCCAGCAGCGTAGAGGGGATGGGAGAGACCCAGTACTTC. Translation: CASSVEGMGETQYF. Looking up the rest from reference TRBV9 and TRBJ2-5 gives the full variable domain: DSGVTQTPKHLITATGQRVTLRCSPRSGDLSVYWYQQSLDQGLQFLIQYYNGEERAKGNILERFSAQQFPDLHSELNLSSLELGDSALYFCASSVEGMGETQYFGPGTRLLVL.

For the CDR3, the DNA is TGTGCCAGCAGTTCAAAGCGGGGGGGCCCCGGGGAGCTGTTTTTT. Translating it yields CASSSKRGGPGELFF. The chain uses TRBV5-4 and TRBJ2-2; 10 bases are shared with TRBD2. The J segment lost 6 bases and the V segment lost 5 bases, leaving 7 bases of the junction unmatched. Germline V gives CDR1 SGHNT, CDR2 YYREEE (reference sequence). This CDR3 is 15 amino acids long.

J is TRBJ1-1 and V is TRBV10-3, with 9 bases fitting TRBD1. CDR1 and CDR2 (germline): ENHRY, SYGVKD. With 3 bases clipped from V and 5 bases from J, the junction kept 1 base outside the gene matches. This CDR3 has 13 residues. The CDR3 DNA is TGTGCCATCAGTGAACAGGGGGCGACTGAAGCTTTCTTT. The encoded protein is CAISEQGATEAFF.

This chain joins TRBV10-3 and TRBJ1-2; D is unresolved. Trimming took off 3 bases at V and 8 bases at J, with 19 bases between the two ends. The germline V gene encodes CDR1 ENHRY and CDR2 SYGVKD. This CDR3 is built from 15 residues. CDR3 bases: TGTGCCATCAGTGACTCCGTTAGGGAATGGACGGGCTACACCTTC. Protein product: CAISDSVREWTGYTF.

In this sample, this clone turned up a few times. The chain uses TRBV19 and TRBJ1-5; no clear D. This CDR3 has 15 residues. The germline V gene encodes CDR1 LNHDA and CDR2 SQIVND (reference sequence). The V and J ends lost 6 bases and 7 bases respectively, with 19 bases between them. CDR3 residues: CASRTTGRAAQPQHF. CDR3 in DNA: TGTGCCAGTAGAACTACGGGGAGGGCAGCACAGCCCCAGCATTTT.

The chain has TRBV10-2 and TRBJ2-5, with 10 positions matching TRBD2. Per germline, CDR1 WSHSY and CDR2 SAAADI. This CDR3 is 16 amino acids long. Trimming at V came to 0 bases and at J to 6 bases, leaving 7 bases not matched to a gene. For the CDR3, the DNA is TGCGCCAGCAGTGAGTCGCCCCCTAGCGGGGGACAGACCCAGTACTTC. Amino acid sequence: CASSESPPSGGQTQYF.

V gene TRBV5-5 combines with J gene TRBJ2-1; D perhaps matches TRBD1 (6 bases). In germline, CDR1 is SGHKS, CDR2 YYEKEE (reference sequence). The ends were cut back, 4 bases at V and 1 base at J, with 12 bases in the middle. This CDR3 has 15 residues. The CDR3: CASSRGDTSYNEQFF. CDR3 coding DNA: TGTGCCAGCAGCCGAGGGGACACATCCTACAATGAGCAGTTCTTC.

The V call is TRBV9, the J call TRBJ2-3; weak D call: TRBD1 (5 bases). This CDR3 has 15 residues. Trimming took 0 bases from V and 6 from J, leaving 14 bases between them. In germline, CDR1 is SGDLS, CDR2 YYNGEE. CDR3 nucleotide sequence: TGTGCCAGCAGCGTAGTTGGAGCAGGGATGGATACGCAGTATTTT. Amino acid sequence: CASSVVGAGMDTQYF.

This chain links TRBV10-3 with TRBJ1-1; no definite D call. Trimming took off 3 bases at V and 6 bases at J, with 8 bases between the two ends. The CDR3 covers 12 residues. Germline-derived CDR1 and CDR2 are ENHRY and SYGVKD. The CDR3 DNA is TGTGCCATCAGTGAAGGGAAGGCTGAAGCTTTCTTT. This translates into CAISEGKAEAFF.

The J gene is TRBJ1-1, the V gene TRBV6-1, with D tentatively TRBD1 (6 bases). The CDR3 extends over 15 amino acids. Per germline, CDR1 MNHNS and CDR2 SASEGT. V gave up 9 bases and J gave up 2 bases, with 19 bases separating them. The CDR3 DNA follows: TGTGCCAGTAAGATATACGGGACACAAAACACTGAAGCTTTCTTT. Its translation: CASKIYGTQNTEAFF.

The CDR3 region has the DNA TGTGCCAGCACCGTAGCGGGGGGGAGGTCAGATACGCAGTATTTT. Its translation is CASTVAGGRSDTQYF. The chain employs TRBV7-2 and TRBJ2-3, with 11 bases fitting TRBD2. V lost 7 bases to trimming and J lost 4 bases; unmatched junction nucleotides: 7. CDR3 length: 15 residues. The V gene's germline CDR1 is SGHTA and CDR2 FQGNSA.

This clone is a singleton in its sample. The V and J genes are TRBV7-9 and TRBJ2-5; maybe TRBD2 (5 bases). The CDR3 covers 15 residues. Germline V gene lookup returns CDR1 SEHNR and CDR2 FQNEAQ (reference sequence). V was clipped by 3 bases and J by 3 bases, with 14 bases between them. Here the CDR3 DNA reads TGTGCCAGCAGCTTGTTAACGGGGTCCAAAGAGACCCAGTACTTC. This sequence encodes CASSLLTGSKETQYF.

As concerns this clone: Other DNA sequences from this sample encode an identical CDR3 as well. V gene TRBV9 combines with J gene TRBJ2-5, with 7 bases aligning to TRBD1. Trimming cost V 2 bases and J 7 bases; bases outside gene matches: 5. This CDR3 has 13 residues. In germline, CDR1 is SGDLS, CDR2 YYNGEE. The CDR3 reads CASSVGTEGTQYF. For the CDR3, the DNA is TGTGCCAGCAGCGTCGGGACAGAAGGGACCCAGTACTTC. The variable domain in full, completed from reference TRBV9 and TRBJ2-5, reads DSGVTQTPKHLITATGQRVTLRCSPRSGDLSVYWYQQSLDQGLQFLIQYYNGEERAKGNILERFSAQQFPDLHSELNLSSLELGDSALYFCASSVGTEGTQYFGPGTRLLVL.

The CDR3 nucleotides read TGTGCCAGCAGCCTGGCAGGGCAAACCACCGGGGAGCTGTTTTTT. Protein product: CASSLAGQTTGELFF. This chain uses TRBV6-1 with TRBJ2-2; TRBD1 is a possible D gene (5 bases). The germline V gene has CDR1 MNHNS and CDR2 SASEGT. The CDR3 is 15 amino acids. V was pared by 6 bases and J by 4 bases, with 15 bases between.

J is TRBJ1-2 and V is TRBV27; TRBD1 matches at 8 bases. The CDR3 length is 13 residues. Trimming cost V 5 bases and J 8 bases; bases outside gene matches: 7. The germline gives CDR1 MNHEY, CDR2 SMNVEV (reference sequence). The CDR3 spells CASSPADRAGYTF. In DNA form, the CDR3 reads TGTGCCAGCAGTCCTGCGGACAGGGCCGGCTACACCTTC.

This clone showed up just a few times. The gene calls are TRBV14 and TRBJ2-7; no reliable D call. CDR1 and CDR2 (germline): SGHDN, FVKESK. CDR3 length equals 14 residues. The V end lost 0 bases, the J end lost 5 bases, and 11 bases lay between the germline ends. CDR3 region: CASSQEVGYDEQYF. The CDR3, as DNA: TGTGCCAGCAGCCAAGAGGTTGGATATGACGAGCAGTACTTC.

This chain joins TRBV5-1 and TRBJ1-2; tentative D call: TRBD1 (6 bases). V was shortened by 3 bases and J by 8 bases, with 11 bases between the two germline ends. Per germline, CDR1 SGHRS and CDR2 YFSETQ. The CDR3 runs to 12 residues. The CDR3 DNA is TGCGCCAGCAGCTCGGACAGATTGGGCTACACCTTC. This sequence encodes CASSSDRLGYTF.

The V gene is TRBV7-2, the J gene TRBJ2-3, with a possible D match to TRBD1 (5 bases). Trimming took off 5 bases at V and 2 bases at J, with 11 bases between the two ends. The CDR3 is 14 residues long. From germline, CDR1 is SGHTA and CDR2 FQGNSA. For the CDR3, the DNA is TGTGCCAGCAGCCGGACACGCTCCACAGATACGCAGTATTTT. This encodes CASSRTRSTDTQYF.

This chain uses TRBV19 with TRBJ1-2, with 9 bases matching TRBD1. Trimming at V came to 4 bases and at J to 8 bases, leaving 14 bases not matched to a gene. The CDR3 covers 16 residues. Germline CDR1 reads LNHDA; CDR2 reads SQIVND (reference sequence). The CDR3 is CASSNPPLQGAQGYTF. CDR3 bases: TGTGCCAGTAGTAACCCCCCGCTACAGGGGGCGCAGGGCTACACCTTC.

The CDR3 region has the DNA TGTGCCAGCAGCTTGGGTCGCGGGTTGACCTACAATGAGCAGTTCTTC. Encoded protein: CASSLGRGLTYNEQFF. The rearrangement joins TRBV5-4 to TRBJ2-1; possibly TRBD2 for D (5 bases). From germline, CDR1 is SGHNT and CDR2 YYREEE (reference sequence). Deletions cut 0 bases from V and 2 bases from J, with 12 bases between. CDR3 length equals 16 residues.

This clone was detected only a few times. This chain joins TRBV7-8 and TRBJ2-2; 9 bases align to TRBD1. CDR1 is SGHVS, CDR2 FQNEAQ, per germline. The CDR3 is 15 amino acids. Losses at the gene ends were 3 bases for V and 1 base for J; bases not matched to a gene: 0. The CDR3 protein is CASSLGQGNTGELFF. DNA of the CDR3: TGTGCCAGCAGCTTGGGACAGGGGAACACCGGGGAGCTGTTTTTT.

By proportion, this clone is medium-sized. The chain links TRBV12-5 to TRBJ2-2; TRBD1 matches at 7 bases. Germline V gene sequence: CDR1 LGHNT, CDR2 FRNRAP. The V and J ends lost 1 base and 7 bases, in that order; junction bases with no gene match: 6. The CDR3 extends over 15 amino acids. The CDR3 sequence: CASGLAGTVNGELFF. Here the CDR3 DNA reads TGTGCTAGTGGTTTGGCCGGGACAGTTAACGGGGAGCTGTTTTTT.

The rearrangement links TRBV6-5 to TRBJ2-7, with TRBD1 as a possible D gene (6 bases). Between the trimmed V and J ends, which lost 8 bases and 4 bases, there was a span of 12 bases. CDR3 size: 12 residues. CDR1 is MNHEY, CDR2 SVGAGI, per germline. CDR3 sequence reads: CASRSGTYEQYF. The CDR3 DNA is TGTGCCAGCCGCTCAGGGACATACGAGCAGTACTTC.

This clone has just one count. DNA of the CDR3: TGTGCCAGCAGCTTAGGGACAGGGGCCCTCAATCAGCCCCAGCATTTT. Protein product: CASSLGTGALNQPQHF. The chain is built from TRBV7-9 and TRBJ1-5, with 9 nucleotides matching TRBD1. J lost 3 bases, V lost 1 base, and 4 bases had no gene match. In germline, CDR1 is SEHNR, CDR2 FQNEAQ (reference sequence). This CDR3 contains 16 residues.

The chain is built from TRBV7-2 and TRBJ1-1; D gene uncertain. The CDR3 extends over 14 amino acids. The germline V and J ends were trimmed by 5 bases and 3 bases, with 13 bases remaining between them. The germline V gene has CDR1 SGHTA and CDR2 FQGNSA. The CDR3 sequence: CASSPGTVDTEAFF. CDR3 nucleotide sequence: TGTGCCAGCAGCCCCGGTACAGTGGACACTGAAGCTTTCTTT.